This is a list of T cell receptor beta chains from one sample in a study of beta chain features in type 1 diabetes. Sequencing used immunoSEQ multiplex PCR; TCRdb keeps in-frame clones, though not all of them. The sample has more than 150,000 clones; about 9.1% are singletons. Sequencing used central memory CD4+ T cells from blood. Receptors were obtained from a young woman in good health. The conserved cysteine and the conserved F or W are not part of the CDR3 here. A row's size may be missing; if present it is once, few, many or a size class.

TRBJ1-2	TRBV15	few	ATSRVRRAPETGYT
TRBJ2-1	TRBV5-1	few	ASTSRPGRNEQF
TRBJ1-1	TRBV18	few	ASSPPTGGKGTAF
TRBJ1-3	TRBV7-9	few	ASSPPGPSGNTIY
TRBJ2-5	TRBV27	-	ASSPPGVQETQY
TRBJ1-5	TRBV5-1	-	ASSPGTGAISNQPQH
TRBJ1-1	TRBV30	-	ACLLPGAF
TRBJ1-2	TRBV18	many	ASSSDRGGGYT
TRBJ2-1	TRBV9	-	ASSVRDSVRHEQF
TRBJ1-5	TRBV7-2	-	ASSPGGAVNQPQH
TRBJ2-7	TRBV11-1	-	ASSLLAGPSYEQY
TRBJ2-5	TRBV5-4	-	ASSGGLTSGVETQY
TRBJ1-1	TRBV18	-	ASSQGLVNTEAF
TRBJ1-1	TRBV13	-	ASSEGATEAF
TRBJ2-3	TRBV30	-	AWSRSGRFTDTQY
TRBJ2-5	TRBV18	-	ASQAGEQETQY
TRBJ1-4	TRBV10-3	few	ATKGTAATNEKLF
TRBJ1-2	TRBV7-9	-	ASSLDGSYGYT
TRBJ1-2	TRBV30	few	AWSPQGYGYT
TRBJ2-1	TRBV4-3	few	ASSQDWKRGNNEQF
TRBJ1-5	TRBV5-6	few	ASSLGGGLQPQH
TRBJ2-2	TRBV15	few	ATSRDNGELF
TRBJ1-1	TRBV18	few	ASSPVPGKELLAF
TRBJ2-7	TRBV7-9	few	ASSLAGRSEQY
TRBJ2-7	TRBV20-1	-	SARDQYEQY
TRBJ1-1	TRBV4-1	-	ASSQAVHSLNTEAF
TRBJ2-3	TRBV9	few	ASSGGGTDTQY
TRBJ1-5	TRBV2	many	ASSWTGNSNQPQH
TRBJ1-2	TRBV18	-	ASSPRETSYGYT
TRBJ2-5	TRBV18	few	ASSPADSQETQY
TRBJ2-1	TRBV4-1	-	ASSHPPRNEQF
TRBJ2-1	TRBV5-1	few	ASSFSMPRIGEQF
TRBJ2-1	TRBV7-3	-	ASSFSTDNEQF
TRBJ1-5	TRBV7-2	-	ASSRGPQGQPQH
TRBJ2-6	TRBV29-1	-	SVFDMQGANVLT
TRBJ1-4	TRBV7-9	few	ASSPRQGNNEKLF
TRBJ1-1	TRBV6-5	few	ASSRKQGDTEAF
TRBJ2-3	TRBV9	-	ASSVTGAHTQY
TRBJ2-1	TRBV5-4	-	ASSSTSGSSYNEQF
TRBJ2-6	TRBV11-2	few	ASSLGLAASSGANVLT
TRBJ1-1	TRBV5-1	few	ASSTDTNTEAF
TRBJ2-6	TRBV19	-	ASSMIVSSGANVLT
TRBJ2-1	TRBV5-1	few	ASSLGPGAGGHYNEQF
TRBJ1-5	TRBV6-1	many	ASRSRGRDQPQH
TRBJ2-2	TRBV11-3	few	ASSPPPIRELF
TRBJ1-2	TRBV9	-	ASSAGTGDEGYGYT
TRBJ2-1	TRBV15	-	ATSRDRQGGQF
TRBJ2-7	TRBV5-1	few	ASSSPSSRYEQY
TRBJ2-7	TRBV7-8	few	ASSSGTKSQY
TRBJ1-2	TRBV30	-	AWSSSNRAGYT
TRBJ2-7	TRBV10-3	many	AISESPGQTYEQY
TRBJ2-1	TRBV11-2	few	ASSLEAGSSYNEQF
TRBJ2-1	TRBV7-2	-	ASSRDNLGGNEQF
TRBJ2-7	TRBV7-2	-	ASSLVPAGRIEQY
TRBJ1-1	TRBV28	few	ASSSYTEAF
TRBJ2-5	TRBV25-1	few	ASAAAGARETQY
TRBJ2-5	TRBV25-1	-	ASSPLTGEETQY
TRBJ2-5	TRBV5-1	few	ASRPGSTETQY